This is a list of T cell receptor beta chains from one sample in a study of shared clonotypes between healthy human individuals. Assay: immunoSEQ multiplex PCR; the TCRdb copy retains only in-frame clones and omits some. Of about 180,000 clones in the sample, 90% to 95% are singletons; the top ten hold around 0.072%. The specimen was naive CD4+ T cells sorted from blood. Every receptor here comes from a woman aged 25 to 39 in good health. Both conserved end residues are part of each CDR3.

CDR3: CASRAKTSGTYEQYF; length: 15; V: TRBV27; J: TRBJ2-7
CDR3: CASSPPSEPYEQYF; length: 14; V: TRBV18; J: TRBJ2-7
CDR3: CASSESGTVSYEQYF; length: 15; V: TRBV25-1; J: TRBJ2-7
CDR3: CASSLSYQASGSNEQFF; length: 17; V: TRBV5-4; J: TRBJ2-1
CDR3: CASSYGAGVGSYEQYF; length: 16; V: TRBV6-5; J: TRBJ2-7
CDR3: CASSRTGGIEQYF; length: 13; V: TRBV19; J: TRBJ2-7
CDR3: CATSRELLGLAGADTQYF; length: 18; V: TRBV15; J: TRBJ2-3
CDR3: CSVYSGMYYEQYF; length: 13; V: TRBV29-1; J: -
CDR3: CASSSLDRGRAEAFF; length: 15; V: TRBV5-5; J: TRBJ1-1
CDR3: CSVVGGNEKLFF; length: 12; V: TRBV29-1; J: TRBJ1-4
CDR3: CASSRLPVRFGQEIGDQPQHF; length: 21; V: TRBV4-1; J: TRBJ1-5
CDR3: CASTGTGTDEQYF; length: 13; V: TRBV28; J: -
CDR3: CASSYSGVRNEQFF; length: 14; V: TRBV11-2; J: TRBJ2-1
CDR3: CASRDDNTGELFF; length: 13; V: TRBV10-2; J: TRBJ2-2
CDR3: CASISSGTYEQYF; length: 13; V: TRBV28; J: TRBJ2-7
CDR3: CASSPDSSYEQYF; length: 13; V: TRBV19; J: TRBJ2-7
CDR3: CASSPASNSPLHF; length: 13; V: TRBV18; J: TRBJ1-6
CDR3: CASSLDGSVDTIYF; length: 14; V: TRBV7-9; J: TRBJ1-3
CDR3: CASSLVEITEAFF; length: 13; V: TRBV7-9; J: TRBJ1-1
CDR3: CASTPTGGEETQYF; length: 14; V: TRBV6-5; J: TRBJ2-5